A selection of T cell receptor beta chains follows, all from one sample in a study of radiotherapy plus CTLA-4 blockade in lung cancer. Sequencing was performed with immunoSEQ multiplex PCR; in TCRdb, only in-frame clones are kept and a portion is missing. Here the sample spans some 110,000 clones, just under 80% being singletons. Sequencing used peripheral blood, obtained from a patient treated with radiotherapy plus ipilimumab. The receptors here all came from a human donor with non-small cell lung cancer who had a partial response to radiotherapy plus ipilimumab. Both conserved end residues are part of each CDR3. The D gene is left open where the match is weak. Clone size, where shown, is once, few, many, or a class for clones that have expanded.

cdr3_aa cdr3_nt clone_size d_call j_call v_call
CSGLPANTEAFF TGCAGCGGACTACCTGCGAACACTGAAGCTTTCTTT . . TRBJ1-1 TRBV29-1
CATSRDRLGANTGELFF TGTGCCACCAGCAGAGATAGATTGGGAGCGAACACCGGGGAGCTGTTTTTT . . TRBJ2-2 TRBV15
CASSQEDSFSYNEQFF TGTGCCAGCAGCCAAGAAGACAGCTTCTCCTACAATGAGCAGTTCTTC once . TRBJ2-1 TRBV14
CASSPPGQGITEAFF TGTGCCAGCAGCCCCCCGGGACAGGGAATCACTGAAGCTTTCTTT . TRBD1 TRBJ1-1 TRBV5-4
CASSQGTMTGSETQYF TGCGCCAGCAGCCAAGGAACTATGACAGGTAGCGAGACCCAGTACTTC . . TRBJ2-5 TRBV4-1
CASGAGAQETQYF TGTGCCAGCGGGGCAGGGGCCCAAGAGACCCAGTACTTC . . TRBJ2-5 TRBV6-1
CASSEHGLAPGELFF TGTGCCAGCAGTGAGCACGGACTAGCCCCCGGGGAGCTGTTTTTT . TRBD2 TRBJ2-2 TRBV2
CASSQPAGKDTEAFF TGTGCCAGTAGTCAACCAGCAGGGAAGGACACTGAAGCTTTCTTT few . TRBJ1-1 TRBV19
CASSISQGARAEAFF TGTGCCAGTAGTATCTCTCAGGGGGCGCGGGCTGAAGCTTTCTTT . TRBD1 TRBJ1-1 TRBV19
CAISESIAETQYF TGTGCCATCAGTGAGTCGATAGCTGAGACCCAGTACTTC . . TRBJ2-5 TRBV10-3